The clone carrying this T cell receptor (beta chain) has more than one count but fewer than ten. Its antigen is unidentified. The CDR3 runs 14 residues. Germline V gene sequence: CDR1 DFQATT, CDR2 SNEGSKA (reference sequence). The V and J ends lost 0 bases and 7 bases respectively, with 10 bases between them. These data originate in a study of T cells in Graves' hyperthyroidism and ophthalmopathy. Using RNA transcripts as the source, TCR beta CDR3 regions were amplified. HTBI primers were used for first-round RT-PCR of the TCR CDR3. TCRdb analysed the multiplex PCR reads with MiXCR anew, one entry per CDR3 protein. Here the sample spans hundreds of thousands of distinct CDR3 sequences, 30% to 40% being singletons. Patients were excluded because of uncontrolled infection, other autoimmune disease, pregnancy or lactation. In making diagnoses, clinical symptoms, serum thyroxine and TRAb, thyroid ultrasound and orbital computed tomography were all used.

Study conclusions and caveats: The model forecast ophthalmopathy, anticipating it by a median 6.5 months before onset.

J is TRBJ1-6 and V is TRBV20-1; D remains unclear. Sequencing was carried out using blood. The sequence derives from a woman aged 40 to 50 with Graves' hyperthyroidism. CDR3 loop: CSARDESLNSPLHF. The CDR3 DNA sequence: TGCAGTGCTAGAGACGAATCCCTAAATTCACCCCTCCACTTT.